Below are 12 T cell receptor beta chains sequenced from a single sample in a study of glioma-infiltrating T cells after dendritic cell vaccination. As to time point: after dendritic cell vaccination, including at tumor progression/relapse. Method: immunoSEQ multiplex PCR; TCRdb's copy keeps in-frame clones and lacks some. The data show some 60,000 clones, about 80% seen once. The specimen was blood, collected after dendritic cell vaccination. These receptors were taken from a human donor with glioblastoma.

V is TRBV11-2 and J is TRBJ2-7, with TRBD2 matching over 7 bases. The CDR3 sequence is 14 residues long. Trimming removed 5 bases from V and 2 bases from J; junction bases left unmatched: 6. Germline V gene sequence: CDR1 SGHAT, CDR2 FQNNGV. The CDR3 reads CASSVSGFAYEQYF. The CDR3 DNA reads TGTGCCAGCAGCGTTAGCGGGTTTGCCTACGAGCAGTACTTC. The variable domain in full, completed from reference TRBV11-2 and TRBJ2-7, reads EAGVAQSPRYKIIEKRQSVAFWCNPISGHATLYWYQQILGQGPKLLIQFQNNGVVDDSQLPKDRFSAERLKGVDSTLKIQPAKLEDSAVYLCASSVSGFAYEQYFGPGTRLTVT.

A word on this clone: A read error may account for a junction end that differs from germline. The chain is built from TRBV6-8 and TRBJ2-7, with D unclear. From germline, CDR1 is MNHGY and CDR2 SAAAGT. The CDR3 sequence is 9 residues long. CDR3 sequence: CAGPRWPDF. The DNA for the CDR3 is TGTGCCGGGCCTCGTTGGCCGGACTTC.

The gene calls are TRBV4-1 and TRBJ1-5, with TRBD1 matching over 8 bases. This CDR3 has 14 residues. In germline, CDR1 is MGHRA, CDR2 YSYEKL. With 4 bases clipped from V and 5 bases from J, the junction kept 4 bases outside the gene matches. The CDR3 spells CASSPTGDDQPQHF. CDR3 DNA: TGCGCCAGCAGCCCGACAGGGGATGATCAGCCCCAGCATTTT.

The chain is built from TRBV18 and TRBJ1-1; 10 bases are a match to TRBD1. V lost 3 bases, J lost 5 bases, and 6 bases stayed unmatched. The CDR3 runs 15 residues. Germline CDR1 KGHSH, CDR2 LQKENI. The CDR3 region has the DNA TGTGCCAGCTCACCCCGGGGGACAGGGGAAACTGAAGCTTTCTTT. Translating it yields CASSPRGTGETEAFF.

This chain links TRBV4-1 with TRBJ2-3; possibly TRBD2 for D (5 bases). This CDR3 spans 15 amino acids. V shed 0 bases and J shed 2 bases, with 9 bases lying between them. CDR1 is MGHRA, CDR2 YSYEKL, per germline. The CDR3 reads CASSQDSADTDTQYF. CDR3 in DNA: TGCGCCAGCAGCCAAGACTCAGCGGACACAGATACGCAGTATTTT.

The genes are TRBV5-1 and TRBJ1-4; D uncertain. The CDR3 runs to 13 residues. The V gene's germline CDR1 is SGHRS and CDR2 YFSETQ. V lost 7 bases and J lost 3, with 10 bases in between. The chain's CDR3 is CASRRDPNEKLFF. The CDR3, as DNA: TGCGCCAGCCGGAGAGATCCTAATGAAAAACTGTTTTTT.

This clone was seen a few times. The chain couples TRBV2 to TRBJ1-6; D unclear. CDR3 length: 15 amino acids. The germline V gene encodes CDR1 SNHLY and CDR2 FYNNEI. V lost 8 bases and J lost 3, with 14 bases in between. The CDR3 spells CASSFGKDYNSPLHF. In nucleotides, the CDR3 is TGTGCCAGCTCTTTCGGGAAGGACTATAATTCACCCCTCCACTTT.

The rearrangement joins TRBV10-2 to TRBJ1-1; TRBD1 is a possible D gene (5 bases). The ends were cut back, 10 bases at V and 1 base at J, with 16 bases in the middle. The CDR3 has 14 amino acids. Germline V gene lookup returns CDR1 WSHSY and CDR2 SAAADI. In DNA form, the CDR3 reads TGCGCCACAGGGATCGTCGATCCGAACACTGAAGCTTTCTTT. It is translated as CATGIVDPNTEAFF.

This clone was recorded only once. This chain connects TRBV6-5 to TRBJ2-1, with D uncertain. The CDR3 has 11 residues. The germline V and J ends were trimmed by 2 bases and 7 bases, with 3 bases remaining between them. The germline V gene has CDR1 MNHEY and CDR2 SVGAGI. The CDR3 region has the DNA TGTGCCAGCAGTTACACAAATGAGCAGTTCTTC. Translating gives CASSYTNEQFF.

This chain joins TRBV15 and TRBJ2-6; D gene uncertain. Trimming took off 0 bases at V and 1 base at J, with 4 bases between the two ends. The CDR3 runs 15 residues. Germline lookup yields CDR1 LNHNV and CDR2 YYDKDF (reference sequence). DNA for the CDR3: TGTGCCACCAGCAGAGATCAATCTGGGGCCAACGTCCTGACTTTC. Translating it yields CATSRDQSGANVLTF.

The chain recombines TRBV12-5 with TRBJ1-5, with TRBD1 matching over 9 bases. Germline V gene sequence: CDR1 LGHNT, CDR2 FRNRAP. The CDR3 covers 18 residues. V lost 2 bases and J lost 2; bases outside the gene matches: 10. CDR3 DNA sequence: TGTGCTAGTGGTTTGTCCCTGGACAGGGGCCTCGGCAATCAGCCCCAGCATTTT. Its protein product is CASGLSLDRGLGNQPQHF.

This chain connects TRBV27 to TRBJ1-6; 9 positions match TRBD1. This CDR3 is 15 amino acids long. Looked up from germline, CDR1 is MNHEY and CDR2 is SMNVEV (reference sequence). J gave up 7 bases and V 5 bases, and 6 bases lay outside the gene matches. The CDR3 nucleotides are TGTGCCAGCAGTCTGGACAGGGGCAGGAATTCACCCCTCCACTTT. Residues: CASSLDRGRNSPLHF.